The next 14 T cell receptor beta chains were all read from a single sample in a study of control samples from healthy donors and cancer patients. Assay: immunoSEQ multiplex PCR; the TCRdb copy retains only in-frame clones and omits some. The data show some 76,000 clones, roughly nine tenths seen once. Sequencing used PBMCs. These receptors came from a man aged 55-75 years with lung cancer.

Only one count was recorded for this clone. The genes are TRBV18 and TRBJ1-4, with 8 nucleotides matching TRBD1. The length of the CDR3 is 13 residues. V shed 8 bases, J shed 4 bases, and the junction held 3 bases outside the gene matches. Germline V gene data show CDR1 as KGHSH and CDR2 as LQKENI. As DNA, the CDR3 is TGTGCCAGCAAGACAGGGGTTAATGAAAAACTGTTTTTT. This translates into CASKTGVNEKLFF.

V is TRBV5-6 and J is TRBJ2-7; a weak D match, TRBD1 (6 bases). V shed 5 bases and J shed 6 bases, with 12 bases lying between them. The CDR3 extends over 12 amino acids. Germline CDR1 reads SGHDT; CDR2 reads YYEEEE. CDR3 amino acids: CASSFRGSEQYV. The CDR3 DNA sequence: TGTGCCAGCAGTTTCAGGGGAAGCGAGCAGTACGTC.

As DNA, the CDR3 is TGCGCCAGCAGCAGGACTACTACAGATACGCAGTATTTT. Translation: CASSRTTTDTQYF. The chain has TRBV10-1 and TRBJ2-3; a possible D gene is TRBD2 (6 bases). Germline CDR1 and CDR2: WNHNN and SYGVQD (reference sequence). The CDR3 runs to 13 residues. With 6 bases removed from V and 3 bases from J, the gap between germline ends came to 10 bases.

This clone was seen once. This chain uses TRBV7-9 with TRBJ1-2; 8 bases align to TRBD1. Unmatched junction bases numbered 7, after V lost 5 bases and J lost 2 bases. Germline CDR1 reads SEHNR; CDR2 reads FQNEAQ (reference sequence). The CDR3 consists of 15 residues. The CDR3 reads CASSLATGVNYGYTF. In nucleotides, the CDR3 is TGTGCCAGCAGCCTTGCGACAGGGGTCAACTATGGCTACACCTTC.

The rearrangement joins TRBV5-1 to TRBJ1-6, with 7 bases fitting TRBD1. The CDR3 extends over 15 amino acids. Germline V lookup: CDR1 SGHRS, CDR2 YFSETQ. V shed 2 bases, J shed 6 bases, and the junction held 5 bases outside the gene matches. The CDR3 DNA reads as TGCGCCAGCAGCTTACAGGGGAAAGGTAATTCACCCCTCCACTTT. Its translation is CASSLQGKGNSPLHF. Drawing the rest from reference TRBV5-1 and TRBJ1-6, the complete variable domain is KAGVTQTPRYLIKTRGQQVTLSCSPISGHRSVSWYQQTPGQGLQFLFEYFSETQRNKGNFPGRFSGRQFSNSRSEMNVSTLELGDSALYLCASSLQGKGNSPLHFGNGTRLTVT.

This sequence joins TRBV6-2 or TRBV6-3 and TRBJ1-2, with 7 bases matching TRBD1. Germline V gene sequence: CDR1 MNHEY, CDR2 SVGEGT. V lost 6 bases to trimming and J lost 8 bases; unmatched junction nucleotides: 9. This CDR3 contains 13 residues. CDR3 nucleotide sequence: TGTGCCAGCAGCAGGGCAACAGGGGACGGCTACACCTTC. Its translation is CASSRATGDGYTF.

This clone showed up just once. The CDR3 DNA is TGCGCCATCCTCGGGACCGGGGATGAGCAGTTCTTC. Its translation: CAILGTGDEQFF. The genes are TRBV10-2 and TRBJ2-1; D possibly matches TRBD1 or TRBD2 (5 bases each). Germline CDR1 and CDR2: WSHSY and SAAADI. Trimming shortened V by 10 bases and J by 8 bases, and 15 bases separated the two germline ends. The CDR3 runs 12 residues.

The rearrangement uses TRBV24-1 and TRBJ2-7; 8 nucleotides line up with TRBD1. This CDR3 region has 15 residues. The V and J ends lost 3 bases and 2 bases, in that order; junction bases with no gene match: 5. CDR1 and CDR2 (germline): KGHDR, SFDVKD. The CDR3 sequence: CATSDPDRETYEQYV. CDR3 nucleotides: TGTGCCACCAGTGATCCGGACAGGGAGACCTACGAGCAGTACGTC.

This clone came up once. V usage is TRBV9 and J usage is TRBJ2-1; the D is unclear. With 4 bases removed from V and 3 bases from J, the gap between germline ends came to 11 bases. CDR3 length equals 14 residues. CDR1 and CDR2 (germline): SGDLS, YYNGEE. CDR3 loop: CASSPLLGYNEQFF. The CDR3 DNA reads as TGTGCCAGCAGCCCCCTTCTGGGCTACAATGAGCAGTTCTTC.

The rearrangement links TRBV7-2 to TRBJ1-1; 10 positions match TRBD1. The CDR3 is made up of 14 amino acids. The V and J ends lost 2 bases and 4 bases, in that order; junction bases with no gene match: 1. CDR1 SGHTA and CDR2 FQGNSA come from the germline V gene. The DNA for the CDR3 is TGTGCCAGCAGCTTAAGGGACAGGGGCACTGAAGCTTTCTTT. Its protein is CASSLRDRGTEAFF. Variable domain in full (rest from reference TRBV7-2 and TRBJ1-1): GAGVSQSPSNKVTEKGKDVELRCDPISGHTALYWYRQSLGQGLEFLIYFQGNSAPDKSGLPSDRFSAERTGGSVSTLTIQRTQQEDSAVYLCASSLRDRGTEAFFGQGTRLTVV.

The chain links TRBV11-2 to TRBJ2-2; 7 bases are shared with TRBD2. The trim removed 4 bases at V and 4 bases at J, leaving 3 bases unmatched. Germline V lookup: CDR1 SGHAT, CDR2 FQNNGV. CDR3 length: 14 residues. The CDR3 loop is CASSSSGGTGELFF. The DNA of the CDR3 is TGTGCCAGCAGCTCCTCGGGAGGCACCGGGGAGCTGTTTTTT. Combining the CDR3 with reference TRBV11-2 and TRBJ2-2 gives the whole variable domain EAGVAQSPRYKIIEKRQSVAFWCNPISGHATLYWYQQILGQGPKLLIQFQNNGVVDDSQLPKDRFSAERLKGVDSTLKIQPAKLEDSAVYLCASSSSGGTGELFFGEGSRLTVL.

The rearrangement uses TRBV6-6 and TRBJ2-5, with TRBD1 matching 8 bases. Trimming cost V 6 bases and J 4 bases; bases outside gene matches: 13. CDR1 and CDR2 from the germline V gene are MNHNY and SVGAGI (reference sequence). CDR3 length: 16 amino acids. CDR3 loop: CASRPPHGQGAETQYF. The CDR3, as DNA: TGTGCCAGCAGACCCCCCCATGGACAGGGAGCAGAGACCCAGTACTTC.

The chain has TRBV7-2 and TRBJ2-1, with D maybe TRBD2 (6 bases). Germline loops: CDR1 SGHTA, CDR2 FQGNSA. This CDR3 has 13 amino acids. Trimming stripped 0 bases from V and 9 bases from J, with 9 bases between. The CDR3 region has the DNA TGTGCCAGCAGCTTAGCGGCCGGGGGTGAGCAGTTCTTC. Translated, it gives CASSLAAGGEQFF.

The CDR3: CASSQGFGGSGANVLTF. The CDR3 nucleotides are TGCGCCAGCAGCCAGGGTTTTGGGGGGTCCGGGGCCAACGTCCTGACTTTC. The chain couples TRBV4-1 to TRBJ2-6, with D perhaps matching TRBD2 (6 bases). This CDR3 is 17 amino acids long. The germline V and J ends were trimmed by 3 bases and 4 bases, with 16 bases remaining between them. Germline lookup yields CDR1 MGHRA and CDR2 YSYEKL.